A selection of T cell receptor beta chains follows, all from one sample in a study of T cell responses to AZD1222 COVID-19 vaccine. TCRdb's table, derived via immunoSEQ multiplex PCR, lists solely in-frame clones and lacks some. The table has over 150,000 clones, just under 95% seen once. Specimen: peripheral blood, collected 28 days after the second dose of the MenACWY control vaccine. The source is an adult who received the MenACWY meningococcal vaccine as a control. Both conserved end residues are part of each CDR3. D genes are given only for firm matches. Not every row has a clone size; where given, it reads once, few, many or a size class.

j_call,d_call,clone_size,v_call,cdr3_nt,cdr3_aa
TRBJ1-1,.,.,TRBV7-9,TGTGCCAGCAGCTTAGTCCCCCGAGGACTGAACACTGAAGCTTTCTTT,CASSLVPRGLNTEAFF
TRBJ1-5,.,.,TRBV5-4,TGTGCCTTCCGGGACAACAATCAGCCCCAGCATTTT,CAFRDNNQPQHF
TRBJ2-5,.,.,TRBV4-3,TGCGCCAGCAGCCAAGAGAAGGCGGCTCAAGAGACCCAGTACTTC,CASSQEKAAQETQYF
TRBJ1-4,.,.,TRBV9,TGTGCCAGCAGCGAGGTGGGGTACCGGCTGGGCACGGAAAAACTGTTTTTT,CASSEVGYRLGTEKLFF
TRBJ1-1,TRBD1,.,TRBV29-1,TGCAGCGGGGGGACAGTCACTGAAGCTTTCTTT,CSGGTVTEAFF
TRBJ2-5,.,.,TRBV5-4,TGTGCCAGCAGCTTTTACGTCCGGGGGCAAGAGACCCAGTACTTC,CASSFYVRGQETQYF
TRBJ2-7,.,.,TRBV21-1,TGTGCCAGCAGCAAAGCAAGGCAGGGTAGGTGTGAGCAGTACTTC,CASSKARQGRCEQYF
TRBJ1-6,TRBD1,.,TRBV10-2,TGCGCCTGTACTGCCGGGACAGGGTCCAATTCACCCCTCCACTTT,CACTAGTGSNSPLHF
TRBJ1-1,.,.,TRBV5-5,TGTGCCAGCAGCTTTACCCTGAACACTGAAGCTTTCTTT,CASSFTLNTEAFF
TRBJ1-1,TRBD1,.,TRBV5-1,TGCGCCAGCAGCCCGGGGGACAGGGGGCGCTCTGAAGCTTTCTTT,CASSPGDRGRSEAFF
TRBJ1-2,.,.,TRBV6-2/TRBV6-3,TGTGCCAGCAGTTCTTTCCCTGGAGCCTATGGCTACACCTTC,CASSSFPGAYGYTF
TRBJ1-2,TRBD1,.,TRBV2,TGTGCCAGCAGTCCCTCGCTACAGGGGGGTGGCTACACCTTC,CASSPSLQGGGYTF
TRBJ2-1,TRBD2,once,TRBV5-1,TGCGCCAGCAGCTTGGTTGGGACTAGCTCGGATGAGCAGTTCTTC,CASSLVGTSSDEQFF
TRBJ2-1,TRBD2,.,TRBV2,TGTGCCAGCAGCCCCGGGACTAGTTCCTACAATGAGCAGTTCTTC,CASSPGTSSYNEQFF
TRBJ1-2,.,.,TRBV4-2,TGTGCCAGCAGTCAATCTGGTTCCTATGGCTACACCTTC,CASSQSGSYGYTF
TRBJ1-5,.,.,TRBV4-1,TGCGCCAGCAGCCAAGCCGACAGAGCCAATCAGCCCCAGCATTTT,CASSQADRANQPQHF
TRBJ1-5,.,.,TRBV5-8,TGTGCCAGCAGCCCGCCCTATCAGCCCCAGCATTTT,CASSPPYQPQHF
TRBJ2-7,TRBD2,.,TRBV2,TGTGCCAGCAGTGGGTCCGGGCTAGCGGGGGCCCTCCAGGTACGGCAGTACTTC,CASSGSGLAGALQVRQYF
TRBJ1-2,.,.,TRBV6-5,TGTGCCAGCAGTCCGGACCAGGGTTTCAGCTACACCTTC,CASSPDQGFSYTF
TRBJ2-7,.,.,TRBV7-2,TGTGCCAGCAGCTTACCCCCGACCTACGAGCAGTACTTC,CASSLPPTYEQYF
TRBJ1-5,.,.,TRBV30,TGTGCCCTTTCAGAGGATAGCAATCAGCCCCAGCATTTT,CALSEDSNQPQHF
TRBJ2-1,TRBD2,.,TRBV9,TGTGCCAGCAGCTCGCGGACTAGCGGGGAATCCTACAATGAGCAGTTCTTC,CASSSRTSGESYNEQFF
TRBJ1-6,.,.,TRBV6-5,TGTGCCAGCAGCCGGACAGCTCTTCTTAATTCACCCCTCCACTTT,CASSRTALLNSPLHF
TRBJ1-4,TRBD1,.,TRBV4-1,TGCGCCAGCAGCCAACGGACAGGGTCTAATGAAAAACTGTTTTTT,CASSQRTGSNEKLFF
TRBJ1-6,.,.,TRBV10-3,TGTGCCATCAGTGAGTCGTCAGGCAATTCACCCCTCCACTTT,CAISESSGNSPLHF
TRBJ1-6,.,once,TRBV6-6,TGTGCCAGCAGTTACTCAGTCCCGAACGGGAATTCACCCCTCCACTTT,CASSYSVPNGNSPLHF
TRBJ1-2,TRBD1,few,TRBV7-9,TGTGCCAGCAGCTCCGGGGGGACAGGGGGACAAGGCTACACCTTC,CASSSGGTGGQGYTF
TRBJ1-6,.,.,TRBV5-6,TGTGCCAGCAGCTTGGAAACAGTTGAGGATTCACCCCTCCACTTT,CASSLETVEDSPLHF
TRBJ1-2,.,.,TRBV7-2,TGTGCCAGCAGATCACTCCTAGGAAATGGCTACACCTTC,CASRSLLGNGYTF
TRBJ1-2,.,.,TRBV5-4,TGTGCCAGCAGCTGGGGACGGAGGAAATATGGCTACACCTTC,CASSWGRRKYGYTF
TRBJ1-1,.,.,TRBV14,TGTGCCAGCAGCCAAGTTTGGGGTTCCGAAGCTTTCTTT,CASSQVWGSEAFF
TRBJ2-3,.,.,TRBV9,TGTGCCAGCAGCGTAGGTACAGATACGCAGTATTTT,CASSVGTDTQYF
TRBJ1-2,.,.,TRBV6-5,TGTGCCAGCAGTTTTCCGGAGGCTAACTATGGCTACACCTTC,CASSFPEANYGYTF
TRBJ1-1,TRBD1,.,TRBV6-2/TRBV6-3,TGTGCCAGCAGTCCCAGGGACAGCAGGCGGGCTGAAGCTTTCTTT,CASSPRDSRRAEAFF
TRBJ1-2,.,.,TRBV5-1,TGCGCCAGCAGCTTGCAAGGGACAACAGCTAACTATGGCTACACCTTC,CASSLQGTTANYGYTF
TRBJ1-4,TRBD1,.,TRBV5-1,TGCGCCAGCAGCGCCAGGCCCACAGGACAGGCTCAATGGGAAAAACTGTTTTTT,CASSARPTGQAQWEKLFF
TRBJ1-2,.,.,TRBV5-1,TGCGCCAGCAGCTTGGAGGGGCGAATGGGCTACACCTTC,CASSLEGRMGYTF
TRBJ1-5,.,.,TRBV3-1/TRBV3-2,TGTGCCAGCAGCCAAGACTTGGGAAGGTCGATTAGGAGCAATCAGCCCCAGCATTTT,CASSQDLGRSIRSNQPQHF
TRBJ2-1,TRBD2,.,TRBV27,TGTGCCAGCAGTTTCTCCCGGGACTACCTTTACAATGAGCAGTTCTTC,CASSFSRDYLYNEQFF
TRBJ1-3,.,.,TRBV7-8,TGTGCCAGCCGTTCTGGAAACACCATATATTTT,CASRSGNTIYF
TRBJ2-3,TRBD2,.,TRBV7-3,TGTGCCAGCAGGACTAGCGGGGGTTCTAGCACAGATACGCAGTATTTT,CASRTSGGSSTDTQYF
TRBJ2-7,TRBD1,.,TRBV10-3,TGTGCCATCACACAGGGGCTTTCCTACGAGCAGTACTTC,CAITQGLSYEQYF
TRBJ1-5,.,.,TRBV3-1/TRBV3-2,TGTGCCAGCAGTCCAACAGGGTTACAGCCCCAGCATTTT,CASSPTGLQPQHF
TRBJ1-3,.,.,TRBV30,TGTGCCTGGAGTGTTGGGGTTGGAAACACCATATATTTT,CAWSVGVGNTIYF
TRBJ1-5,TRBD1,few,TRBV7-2,TGTGCCAGCAGCTTCAGCGGGACAGGGGACTCGAATCAGCCCCAGCATTTT,CASSFSGTGDSNQPQHF
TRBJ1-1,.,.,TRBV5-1,TGCGCCAGCAGCGACGGGACAATTTGGGGTGAAGCTTTCTTT,CASSDGTIWGEAFF
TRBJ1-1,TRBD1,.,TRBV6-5,TGTGCCAGCAGTCCTACGACAGGGGTCACCACTGAAGCTTTCTTT,CASSPTTGVTTEAFF
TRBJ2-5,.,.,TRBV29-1,TGCAGCGTTCAGGGCGGGGTTGGCGAGACCCAGTACTTC,CSVQGGVGETQYF
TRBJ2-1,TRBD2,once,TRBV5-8,TGTGCCAGCAGCTTGACACTAGCGGGGCGGAATGAGCAGTTCTTC,CASSLTLAGRNEQFF
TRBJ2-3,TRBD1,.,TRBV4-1,TGCGCCAGCAGCCCCTCCCGAGGGACAGATAGCACAGATACGCAGTATTTT,CASSPSRGTDSTDTQYF
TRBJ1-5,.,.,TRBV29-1,TGCAGCGTTGCTCCGGACGACAATCAGCCCCAGCATTTT,CSVAPDDNQPQHF
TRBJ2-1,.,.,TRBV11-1,TGTGCCAGCAGCTTAGGGGTCGAACGGGGGTACAATGAGCAGTTCTTC,CASSLGVERGYNEQFF
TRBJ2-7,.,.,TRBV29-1,TGCAGCGTTGGCCGTGGCGGAGGGGGCCACGAGCAGTACTTC,CSVGRGGGGHEQYF